The sequence of this TCR beta chain was determined in a study of early T cells in non-severe SARS-CoV-2 infection. In the library, individual cDNA molecules carried attached unique molecular identifiers. TCRdb redid the calling of the 5' RACE reads with MiXCR, one entry per CDR3 protein. The sample has 88,000 or so distinct CDR3 sequences, around 14% seen once. This CDR3 region has 12 residues. J lost 3 bases, V lost 6 bases, and 3 bases had no gene match. Germline V gene lookup returns CDR1 SQVTM and CDR2 ANQGSEA. The J gene is TRBJ1-2, the V gene TRBV29-1; 8 nucleotides align to TRBD1. Sequencing was done on a sample of whole blood. This TCR was recovered from an adult who was a healthcare worker with PCR-confirmed SARS-CoV-2 infection or an uninfected control (not recorded which). The CDR3 loop reads CSVQGADYGYTF. The CDR3 DNA follows: TGCAGCGTCCAGGGGGCGGACTATGGCTACACCTTC. The full variable domain, with the rest looked up from reference TRBV29-1 and TRBJ1-2, is SAVISQKPSRDICQRGTSLTIQCQVDSQVTMMFWYRQQPGQSLTLIATANQGSEATYESGFVIDKFPISRPNLTFSTLTVSNMSPEDSSIYLCSVQGADYGYTFGSGTRLTVV.